This note documents a single T cell receptor (beta chain) sequence. The data derive from a study of blood T cell repertoires in COVID-19. Adults between roughly 18 and 89 years of age took part from 20 to 25 US areas. The protocol was immunoSEQ multiplex PCR, while the TCRdb copy is restricted to in-frame clones and leaves out a portion. The sample includes around 420,000 clones, roughly 90% seen only once; the top ten take roughly 2%. Trimming took 6 bases from V and 2 from J; bases not matched to a gene: 12. CDR1 is SEHNR and CDR2 is FQNEAQ in the germline V gene (reference sequence). This CDR3 contains 17 residues.

This clonotype was obtained from a woman aged 40-49 years with acute COVID-19. The sequenced material came from PBMCs or T cells enriched from blood (not recorded which). The V and J genes are TRBV7-9 and TRBJ2-5; 10 nucleotides line up with TRBD2. Here the CDR3 reads CASSFLVSGGAQETQYF. CDR3 sequence (DNA): TGTGCCAGCAGTTTCCTGGTCAGCGGGGGGGCGCAAGAGACCCAGTACTTC.